The 23 T cell receptor beta chains listed next were all sequenced from one sample in a study of cytomegalovirus exposure and HLA in healthy donors. The PCR contained 60 Vbeta and 13 Jbeta primers. The assay was immunoSEQ multiplex PCR, and TCRdb's table has in-frame clones only and misses some. This sample yields nearly 110,000 clones, of which roughly 80% are seen a single time; 2.5% belongs to the top ten. The material sequenced was PBMCs. Every receptor here comes from a man aged 35-49 years in good health and CMV-seronegative.

V gene TRBV15 combines with J gene TRBJ1-1; 9 nucleotides match TRBD1. The CDR3 contains 16 residues. Germline CDR1 is LNHNV and CDR2 is YYDKDF (reference sequence). The V gene end was trimmed by 0 bases and the J gene end by 1 base; junction bases not matched to a gene: 3. In DNA, the CDR3 is TGTGCCACCAGCAGAGATACGGGACAGGGGAACACTGAAGCTTTCTTT. Translating gives CATSRDTGQGNTEAFF. Combining the CDR3 with reference TRBV15 and TRBJ1-1 gives the whole variable domain DAMVIQNPRYQVTQFGKPVTLSCSQTLNHNVMYWYQQKSSQAPKLLFHYYDKDFNNEADTPDNFQSRRPNTSFCFLDIRSPGLGDTAMYLCATSRDTGQGNTEAFFGQGTRLTVV.

This clone was counted only a few times. This chain links TRBV10-1 with TRBJ2-1; 7 nucleotides line up with TRBD1. This CDR3 contains 13 residues. The J segment lost 6 bases and the V segment lost 4 bases, leaving 3 bases of the junction unmatched. From germline, CDR1 is WNHNN and CDR2 SYGVQD (reference sequence). The CDR3 region has the DNA TGCGCCAGCAGTGGAGACAGGGTCAATGAGCAGTTCTTC. Its protein product is CASSGDRVNEQFF.

This rearrangement joins TRBV11-2 to TRBJ2-1, with 7 bases lining up with TRBD1. Losses at the gene ends were 9 bases for V and 0 bases for J; bases not matched to a gene: 5. CDR1 and CDR2 (germline): SGHAT, FQNNGV. This CDR3 region has 14 residues. The CDR3 here is CASSQGNSYNEQFF. Here the CDR3 DNA reads TGTGCCAGTTCACAGGGGAACTCCTACAATGAGCAGTTCTTC.

The chain couples TRBV2 to TRBJ2-3, with 8 bases that match TRBD2. Germline values: CDR1 SNHLY, CDR2 FYNNEI. V was clipped by 0 bases and J by 2 bases; unmatched bases: 10. The CDR3 sequence is 18 residues long. CDR3 in DNA: TGTGCCAGCAGTGAAGCGCTTTCGACGGGGGGGAACACAGATACGCAGTATTTT. Translated: CASSEALSTGGNTDTQYF.

A note on this clone: At one boundary the junction diverges from the germline segment, which might be a read error. The chain joins TRBV7-9 to TRBJ2-5, with 7 nucleotides matching TRBD2. In germline, CDR1 is SEHNR, CDR2 FQNEAQ (reference sequence). The CDR3 loop spans 16 amino acids. The CDR3 DNA sequence: TGTTCCAGCAGCTTAATTTTGCCTAGCGGTGAAGAGACCCAGTACTTC. Translation gives CSSSLILPSGEETQYF.

V usage is TRBV13 and J usage is TRBJ2-6; a possible D gene is TRBD1 (5 bases). The germline V gene has CDR1 PRHDT and CDR2 FYEKMQ (reference sequence). Between the trimmed V and J ends, which lost 3 bases and 1 base, there was a span of 7 bases. This CDR3 has 15 residues. The CDR3 DNA sequence: TGTGCCAGCAGCTTGAGACAGTCTGGGGCCAACGTCCTGACTTTC. Translated: CASSLRQSGANVLTF. Full variable domain (missing parts from reference TRBV13 and TRBJ2-6): AAGVIQSPRHLIKEKRETATLKCYPIPRHDTVYWYQQGPGQDPQFLISFYEKMQSDKGSIPDRFSAQQFSDYHSELNMSSLELGDSALYFCASSLRQSGANVLTFGAGSRLTVL.

This chain uses TRBV6-6 with TRBJ1-5, with a tentative D call TRBD1 (5 bases). V was pared by 0 bases and J by 8 bases, with 11 bases between. Germline assignment: CDR1 MNHNY and CDR2 SVGAGI (reference sequence). The CDR3 is 14 residues long. CDR3 coding DNA: TGTGCCAGCAGTTACTCTGCCGGGGGGAAGCCCCAGCATTTT. This translates into CASSYSAGGKPQHF.

A few counts support this clone. This chain connects TRBV5-4 to TRBJ2-3; weak D call: TRBD1 (6 bases). Trimming removed 1 base from V and 5 bases from J, with 14 bases in between. CDR3 size: 15 residues. From germline, CDR1 is SGHNT and CDR2 YYREEE (reference sequence). CDR3 loop: CASSLTGFEGDTQYF. CDR3 sequence (DNA): TGTGCCAGCAGCTTGACAGGGTTTGAGGGAGATACGCAGTATTTT.

The chain recombines TRBV5-5 with TRBJ2-5; 8 nucleotides agree with TRBD1. Germline V gene data show CDR1 as SGHKS and CDR2 as YYEKEE (reference sequence). V gave up 0 bases and J gave up 5 bases; unmatched junction bases: 6. The length of the CDR3 is 15 residues. CDR3 amino acids: CASSLGGRGQETQYF. The DNA for the CDR3 is TGTGCCAGCAGCTTGGGCGGCAGGGGGCAGGAGACCCAGTACTTC.

The sample holds one count of this clone. The rearrangement uses TRBV5-8 and TRBJ1-2; D not resolved. Germline loops: CDR1 SGHTS, CDR2 YDEGEE. V gave up 4 bases and J gave up 4 bases, with 2 bases separating them. This CDR3 contains 10 residues. CDR3 nucleotide sequence: TGTGCCAGCAGCCTCTATGGCTACACCTTC. This sequence encodes CASSLYGYTF.

The chain links TRBV18 to TRBJ1-6; D is possibly TRBD1 (6 bases). The V end lost 3 bases, the J end lost 7 bases, and 13 bases lay between the germline ends. Per the germline V gene, CDR1 is KGHSH and CDR2 is LQKENI. CDR3 length: 15 amino acids. This CDR3 is CASSPLDSTNSPLHF. The CDR3 DNA follows: TGTGCCAGCTCACCTTTGGACAGTACGAATTCACCCCTCCACTTT.

The rearrangement joins TRBV6-1 to TRBJ1-1; no definite D call. Germline V CDR1 and CDR2: MNHNS, SASEGT. The CDR3 is made up of 13 amino acids. V gave up 2 bases and J gave up 4 bases, with 8 bases separating them. CDR3 sequence reads: CASSEPPRTEAFF. In DNA form, the CDR3 reads TGTGCCAGCAGTGAACCCCCGCGCACTGAAGCTTTCTTT.

The V gene is TRBV20-1, the J gene TRBJ1-1, with D maybe TRBD1 (5 bases). V lost 6 bases and J 8 bases, leaving 13 bases between the germline ends. CDR1 and CDR2 from the germline V gene are DFQATT and SNEGSKA (reference sequence). The CDR3 runs 11 residues. CDR3 DNA: TGCAGTGCCCAAAGGGGTACAGAAGCTTTCTTT. Protein: CSAQRGTEAFF.

This clone has just one count. At one end the junction does not follow the germline gene, possibly because of a read error. The same CDR3 is also encoded by other DNA sequences in this sample. This chain uses TRBV15 with TRBJ1-2, with a tentative D call TRBD1 (6 bases). The CDR3 totals 15 residues. Per the germline V gene, CDR1 is LNHNV and CDR2 is YYDKDF (reference sequence). CDR3 nucleotides: TGCGCCACCAGCAGACCTACAACAGGGAACTATGGCTACACCTTC. Translation: CATSRPTTGNYGYTF.

The chain has TRBV12-5 and TRBJ2-5, with TRBD2 identical over 11 bases. Germline-derived CDR1 and CDR2 are LGHNT and FRNRAP. This CDR3 spans 15 amino acids. The V segment lost 1 base and the J segment 2 bases; nucleotides outside the gene matches: 0. This CDR3 is CASGLGLAGQETQYF. As DNA, the CDR3 is TGTGCTAGTGGTTTGGGACTAGCGGGGCAAGAGACCCAGTACTTC. Drawing the rest from reference TRBV12-5 and TRBJ2-5, the complete variable domain is DARVTQTPRHKVTEMGQEVTMRCQPILGHNTVFWYRQTMMQGLELLAYFRNRAPLDDSGMPKDRFSAEMPDATLATLKIQPSEPRDSAVYFCASGLGLAGQETQYFGPGTRLLVL.

The V and J genes are TRBV7-6 and TRBJ1-6; D ambiguous. V was pared by 5 bases and J by 0 bases, with 8 bases between. The CDR3 is 15 amino acids. Per the germline V gene, CDR1 is SGHVS and CDR2 is FNYEAQ. The CDR3 is CASSPSSSYNSPLHF. In DNA form, the CDR3 reads TGTGCCAGCAGCCCCTCGAGCTCCTATAATTCACCCCTCCACTTT.

This chain joins TRBV5-1 and TRBJ1-2; 7 bases align to TRBD1. V trimming: 0 bases; J trimming: 8 bases; junction bases outside the gene matches: 4. Germline assignment: CDR1 SGHRS and CDR2 YFSETQ. The CDR3 has 13 residues. CDR3 in DNA: TGCGCCAGCAGCTTGGAGACAGGGCGAGGCTACACCTTC. It encodes CASSLETGRGYTF.

This chain connects TRBV27 to TRBJ2-3; D might be TRBD1 (6 bases). V was pared by 7 bases and J by 1 base, with 9 bases between. CDR3 size: 13 residues. From germline, CDR1 is MNHEY and CDR2 SMNVEV (reference sequence). The CDR3 protein is CASTRTGTDTQYF. For the CDR3, the DNA is TGTGCCAGCACCCGGACAGGCACAGATACGCAGTATTTT.

V gene TRBV6-1 combines with J gene TRBJ2-7, with TRBD1 as a possible D gene (5 bases). CDR3 length: 14 residues. Germline V gene data show CDR1 as MNHNS and CDR2 as SASEGT. V shed 6 bases and J shed 3 bases, with 15 bases lying between them. CDR3 in amino acids: CASRVSGSNYEQYF. For the CDR3, the DNA is TGTGCCAGCAGGGTGTCAGGGTCAAACTACGAGCAGTACTTC.

CDR3 residues: CASRTSPDEKLFF. CDR3 DNA: TGTGCCAGCAGGACATCGCCGGATGAAAAACTGTTTTTT. The chain couples TRBV7-9 to TRBJ1-4; D not resolved. The CDR3 consists of 13 residues. CDR1 is SEHNR, CDR2 FQNEAQ, per germline (reference sequence). V shed 6 bases and J shed 6 bases, with 11 bases lying between them.

The chain joins TRBV19 to TRBJ1-1; D is undetermined. V was trimmed by 3 bases and J by 3 bases, leaving 17 bases between them. Germline values: CDR1 LNHDA, CDR2 SQIVND (reference sequence). The CDR3 is 16 amino acids. The CDR3 DNA follows: TGTGCCAGTAGTATTGAGGTGGCCTCTACCTACACTGAAGCTTTCTTT. Translating gives CASSIEVASTYTEAFF.

This clone was detected only a few times. The chain recombines TRBV19 with TRBJ1-6; 11 bases match TRBD1. Germline CDR1 LNHDA, CDR2 SQIVND (reference sequence). The CDR3 runs to 15 residues. The V and J ends lost 7 bases and 7 bases, in that order; junction bases with no gene match: 6. The CDR3 nucleotides read TGTGCCAGTATGGGAGGACAGGGGGCGAATTCACCCCTCCACTTT. It is translated as CASMGGQGANSPLHF.

This sequence joins TRBV6-5 and TRBJ1-1, with D perhaps matching TRBD1 (5 bases). Trimming removed 5 bases from V and 3 bases from J, with 10 bases in between. From germline, CDR1 is MNHEY and CDR2 SVGAGI. The length of the CDR3 is 13 residues. CDR3 sequence: CASSRGGDTEAFF. CDR3 bases: TGTGCCAGCAGTCGGGGGGGAGACACTGAAGCTTTCTTT.